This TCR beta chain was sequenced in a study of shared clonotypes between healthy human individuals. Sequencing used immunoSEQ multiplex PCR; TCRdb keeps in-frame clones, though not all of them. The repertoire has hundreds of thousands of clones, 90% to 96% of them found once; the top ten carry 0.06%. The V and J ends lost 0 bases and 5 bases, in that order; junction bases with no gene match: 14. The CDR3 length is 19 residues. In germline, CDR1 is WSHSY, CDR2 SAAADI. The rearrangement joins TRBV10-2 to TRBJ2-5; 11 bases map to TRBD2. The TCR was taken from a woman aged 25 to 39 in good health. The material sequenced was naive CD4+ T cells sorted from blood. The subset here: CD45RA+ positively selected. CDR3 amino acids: CASSESHGLAGLLGETQYF. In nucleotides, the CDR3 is TGCGCCAGCAGTGAGTCCCACGGACTAGCGGGCTTATTGGGGGAGACCCAGTACTTC.